Each of the 6 T cell receptor beta chains below was sequenced from the same sample in a study of blood T cell repertoires in COVID-19. Method: immunoSEQ multiplex PCR; TCRdb's copy keeps in-frame clones and lacks some. The sample shows some 370,000 clones, nearly 90% of them seen only once. Sample: peripheral blood. Every receptor here comes from a man between 18 and 29 years old with active or convalescent COVID-19.

The chain combines TRBV14 with TRBJ2-5; D gene uncertain. From germline, CDR1 is SGHDN and CDR2 FVKESK. V lost 3 bases, J lost 5 bases, and 25 bases lay in between. This CDR3 spans 18 amino acids. CDR3 nucleotide sequence: TGTGCCAGCAGCCAGCACCAAGGTTGGCCTAGATTAATGGAGACCCAGTACTTC. Amino acid sequence: CASSQHQGWPRLMETQYF.

The CDR3 bases are TGTGCCAGCAGTTTCGGGGGAGAGAACACTGAAGCTTTCTTT. Its translation is CASSFGGENTEAFF. V usage is TRBV27 and J usage is TRBJ1-1; perhaps TRBD1 as D (5 bases). Trimming took off 3 bases at V and 1 base at J, with 9 bases between the two ends. Germline loops: CDR1 MNHEY, CDR2 SMNVEV (reference sequence). This CDR3 comprises 14 residues.

The CDR3 DNA follows: TGTGCCAGCAGCTTGGCTAGCGGGGAGGGGGAGACCCAGTACTTC. Amino acid sequence: CASSLASGEGETQYF. The gene calls are TRBV7-2 and TRBJ2-5, with 9 bases identical to TRBD2. CDR3 size: 15 residues. Trimming at V came to 3 bases and at J to 5 bases, leaving 7 bases not matched to a gene. Germline V CDR1 and CDR2: SGHTA, FQGNSA.

The CDR3 DNA sequence: TGTGCCAGTAGTATATTAGCAGGGGGCTCCGGGGAGCTGTTTTTT. Translated, it gives CASSILAGGSGELFF. V usage is TRBV19 and J usage is TRBJ2-2, with 8 bases aligning to TRBD1. The CDR3 consists of 15 residues. V lost 2 bases, J lost 6 bases, and 5 bases stayed unmatched. Germline V gene sequence: CDR1 LNHDA, CDR2 SQIVND (reference sequence).

Comments on this clone: The sample has other DNA sequences that encode this CDR3 too. This chain links TRBV3-1 (or the pseudogene TRBV3-2) with TRBJ1-6, with 9 bases lining up with TRBD1. Germline V gene data show CDR1 as LGHDT and CDR2 as YNNKEL (reference sequence). The CDR3 covers 14 residues. The junction had 1 base not matched to a gene; V was cut back by 4 bases and J by 6 bases. DNA for the CDR3: TGTGCCAGCAGCCTGGGACAGGGTAATTCACCCCTCCACTTT. Amino acids: CASSLGQGNSPLHF.

The rearrangement links TRBV6-5 to TRBJ2-3; 10 bases are a match to TRBD2. Germline lookup yields CDR1 MNHEY and CDR2 SVGAGI. The CDR3 loop spans 14 amino acids. Unmatched junction bases numbered 3, after V lost 5 bases and J lost 4 bases. The CDR3 spells CASSLGLAADTQYF. The CDR3 coding sequence is TGTGCCAGCAGTCTTGGACTAGCGGCAGATACGCAGTATTTT.